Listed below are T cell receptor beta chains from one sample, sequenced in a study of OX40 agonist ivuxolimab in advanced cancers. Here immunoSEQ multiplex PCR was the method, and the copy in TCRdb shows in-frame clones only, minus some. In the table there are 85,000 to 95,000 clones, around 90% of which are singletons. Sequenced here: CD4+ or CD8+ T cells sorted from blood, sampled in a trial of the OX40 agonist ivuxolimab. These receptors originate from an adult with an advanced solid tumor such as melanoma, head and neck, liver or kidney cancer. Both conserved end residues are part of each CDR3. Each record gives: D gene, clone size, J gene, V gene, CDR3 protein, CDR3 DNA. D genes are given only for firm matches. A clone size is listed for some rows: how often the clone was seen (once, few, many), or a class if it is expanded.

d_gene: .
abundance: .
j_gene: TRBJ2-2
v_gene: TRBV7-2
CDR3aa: CASSLVGGTPNTGELFF
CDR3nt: TGTGCCAGCAGCTTAGTGGGCGGGACCCCGAACACCGGGGAGCTGTTTTTT

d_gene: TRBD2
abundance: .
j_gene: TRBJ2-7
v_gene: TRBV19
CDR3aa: CASSPGTIPEQYF
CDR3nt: TGTGCCAGTAGCCCCGGGACTATTCCCGAGCAGTACTTC

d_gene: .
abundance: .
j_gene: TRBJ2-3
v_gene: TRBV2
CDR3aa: CASKLAGWSDTQYF
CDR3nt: TGTGCCAGCAAGCTAGCTGGGTGGAGTGATACGCAGTATTTT

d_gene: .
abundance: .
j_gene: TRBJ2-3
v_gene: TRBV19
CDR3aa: CASSTIRADTQYF
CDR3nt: TGTGCCAGTAGTACTATACGGGCAGATACGCAGTATTTT

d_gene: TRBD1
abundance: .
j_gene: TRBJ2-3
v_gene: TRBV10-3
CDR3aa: CAISESIGQGGDTQYF
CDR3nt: TGTGCCATCAGTGAGTCCATCGGACAGGGGGGAGATACGCAGTATTTT

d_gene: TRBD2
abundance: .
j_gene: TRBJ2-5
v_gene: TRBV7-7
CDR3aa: CASSPGLAGAKETQYF
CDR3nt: TGTGCTAGCAGCCCCGGACTAGCGGGAGCTAAAGAGACCCAGTACTTC

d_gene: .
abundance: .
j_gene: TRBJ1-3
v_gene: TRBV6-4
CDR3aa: CASKKGAGNTIYF
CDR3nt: TGTGCCAGCAAGAAGGGGGCTGGAAACACCATATATTTT

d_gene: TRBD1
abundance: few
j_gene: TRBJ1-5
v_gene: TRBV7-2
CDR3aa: CASSLDQGAQPQHF
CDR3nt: TGTGCCAGCAGCTTAGATCAGGGGGCTCAGCCCCAGCATTTT

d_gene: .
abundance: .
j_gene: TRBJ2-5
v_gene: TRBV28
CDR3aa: CASTAGTPPTQYF
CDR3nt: TGTGCCAGCACCGCGGGGACGCCACCCACCCAGTACTTC

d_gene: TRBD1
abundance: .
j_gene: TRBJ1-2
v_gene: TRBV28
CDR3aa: CASTLGDRAFGYTF
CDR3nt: TGTGCCAGCACTCTCGGGGACAGGGCCTTTGGCTACACCTTC

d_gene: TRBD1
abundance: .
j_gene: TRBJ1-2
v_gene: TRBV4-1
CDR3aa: CASSQDPSTGYFYGYTF
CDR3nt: TGCGCCAGCAGCCAAGACCCGTCGACAGGGTACTTCTACGGCTACACCTTC

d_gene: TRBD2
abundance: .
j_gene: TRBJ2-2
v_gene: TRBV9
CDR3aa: CASSKTREAGELFF
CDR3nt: TGTGCCAGCAGCAAAACTCGGGAGGCCGGGGAGCTGTTTTTT

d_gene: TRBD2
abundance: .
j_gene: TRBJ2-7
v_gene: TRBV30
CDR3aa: CAFSSGSVYEQYF
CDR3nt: TGTGCCTTCAGTAGCGGGAGTGTCTACGAGCAGTACTTC

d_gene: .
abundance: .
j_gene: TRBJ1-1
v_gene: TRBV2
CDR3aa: CASSEDSGLIAEAFF
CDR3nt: TGTGCCAGCAGTGAAGATTCAGGCCTGATAGCTGAAGCTTTCTTT

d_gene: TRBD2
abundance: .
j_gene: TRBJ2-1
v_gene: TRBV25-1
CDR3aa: CASSEGTSNEQFF
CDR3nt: TGTGCCAGCAGTGAAGGGACTAGCAATGAGCAGTTCTTC

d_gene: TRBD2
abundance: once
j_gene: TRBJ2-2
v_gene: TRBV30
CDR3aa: CAWNAGGVGELFF
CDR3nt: TGTGCCTGGAATGCGGGAGGGGTCGGGGAGCTGTTTTTT

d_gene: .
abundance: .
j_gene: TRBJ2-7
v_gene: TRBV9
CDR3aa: CASSVGTGPTYEQYF
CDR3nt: TGTGCCAGCAGCGTGGGCACAGGTCCCACCTACGAGCAGTACTTC

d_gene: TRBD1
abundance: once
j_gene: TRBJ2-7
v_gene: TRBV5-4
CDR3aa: CASSPRTGAYEQYF
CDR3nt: TGTGCCAGCAGCCCTCGGACAGGGGCCTACGAGCAGTACTTC

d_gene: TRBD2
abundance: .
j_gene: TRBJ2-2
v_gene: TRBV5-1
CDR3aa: CASSLGTSGMNTGELFF
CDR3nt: TGCGCCAGCAGCTTGGGGACTAGCGGGATGAACACCGGGGAGCTGTTTTTT

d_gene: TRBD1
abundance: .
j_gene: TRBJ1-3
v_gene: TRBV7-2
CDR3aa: CASSLGTGGASSGNTIYF
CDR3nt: TGTGCCAGCAGCTTAGGGACAGGGGGCGCAAGCTCTGGAAACACCATATATTTT

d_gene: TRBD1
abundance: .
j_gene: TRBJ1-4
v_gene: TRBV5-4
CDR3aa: CASSFYAGTGGEKLFF
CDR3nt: TGTGCCAGCAGCTTCTACGCCGGGACAGGGGGTGAAAAACTGTTTTTT

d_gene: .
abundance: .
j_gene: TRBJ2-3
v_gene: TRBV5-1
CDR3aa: CASSLEGASTDTQYF
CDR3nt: TGCGCCAGCAGCTTGGAGGGAGCTAGCACAGATACGCAGTATTTT

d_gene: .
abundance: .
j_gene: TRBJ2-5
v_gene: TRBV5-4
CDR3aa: CASSLGGTPKTQYF
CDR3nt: TGTGCCAGCAGCTTAGGCGGGACGCCAAAGACCCAGTACTTC

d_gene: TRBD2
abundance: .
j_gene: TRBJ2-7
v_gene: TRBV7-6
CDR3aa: CASAGGRVSEQYF
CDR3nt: TGTGCCAGCGCGGGGGGGAGGGTGTCCGAGCAGTACTTC

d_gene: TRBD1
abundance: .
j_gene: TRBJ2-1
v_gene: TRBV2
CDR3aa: CASSVGQGLNNEQFF
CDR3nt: TGTGCCAGCAGTGTGGGACAGGGACTGAACAATGAGCAGTTCTTC

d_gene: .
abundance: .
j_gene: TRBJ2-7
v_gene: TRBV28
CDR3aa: CATQWGTGSSYEQYF
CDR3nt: TGTGCCACCCAGTGGGGGACGGGAAGCTCCTACGAGCAGTACTTC

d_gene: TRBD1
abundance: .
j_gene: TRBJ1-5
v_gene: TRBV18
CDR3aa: CASSPGTGRANQPQHF
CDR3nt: TGTGCCAGCTCACCAGGGACAGGGAGAGCCAATCAGCCCCAGCATTTT

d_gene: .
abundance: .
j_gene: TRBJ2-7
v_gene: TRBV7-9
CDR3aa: CASSSGTPTYEQYF
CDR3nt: TGTGCCAGCAGCTCAGGGACTCCTACCTACGAGCAGTACTTC

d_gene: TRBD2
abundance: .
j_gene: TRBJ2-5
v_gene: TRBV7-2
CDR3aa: CASSFLAGGGETQYF
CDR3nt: TGTGCCAGCAGCTTCCTAGCGGGAGGAGGGGAGACCCAGTACTTC

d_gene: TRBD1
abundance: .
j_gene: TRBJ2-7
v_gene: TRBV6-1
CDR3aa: CASSRDRGFYEQYF
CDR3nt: TGTGCCAGCAGCCGGGACAGGGGTTTCTACGAGCAGTACTTC

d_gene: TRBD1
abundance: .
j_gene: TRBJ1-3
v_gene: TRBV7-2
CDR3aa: CASSLLPRTGSAGNTIYF
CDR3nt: TGTGCCAGCAGTTTGTTACCCCGGACAGGGTCGGCTGGAAACACCATATATTTT

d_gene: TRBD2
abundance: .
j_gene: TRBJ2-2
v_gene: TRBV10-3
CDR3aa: CAISDREGLSTGELFF
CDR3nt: TGTGCCATCAGTGATCGGGAGGGCTTGAGCACCGGGGAGCTGTTTTTT

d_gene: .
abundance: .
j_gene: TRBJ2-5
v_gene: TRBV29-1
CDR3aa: CSGGAGTGAGTQYF
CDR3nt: TGCAGCGGCGGAGCCGGGACGGGGGCCGGGACCCAGTACTTC